Shown below are 26 T cell receptor beta chains from a single sample sequenced in a study of T cell changes during pregnancy in multiple sclerosis. The assay was immunoSEQ multiplex PCR, and TCRdb's table has in-frame clones only and misses some. The sample yields 39,000 or so clones, about 90% seen once. The sequenced sample was CD8+ T cells from peripheral blood mononuclear cells, obtained after pregnancy. The source of these receptors is a female donor with multiple sclerosis, enrolled in a pregnancy study.

CDR3 residues: CSVEDLRQFYEQYF. Here the CDR3 DNA reads TGCAGCGTTGAAGATCTTCGACAGTTCTACGAGCAGTACTTC. The genes are TRBV29-1 and TRBJ2-7; D possibly corresponds to TRBD1 (5 bases). CDR1 and CDR2 from the germline V gene are SQVTM and ANQGSEA. The CDR3 loop spans 14 amino acids. Trimming took off 0 bases at V and 3 bases at J, with 12 bases between the two ends.

V usage is TRBV9 and J usage is TRBJ2-2; 15 nucleotides agree with TRBD2. V lost 3 bases, J lost 4 bases, and 7 bases stayed unmatched. This CDR3 is 18 amino acids long. CDR1 is SGDLS and CDR2 is YYNGEE in the germline V gene. The CDR3 nucleotides are TGTGCCAGCAGCGGCGGGACTAGCGGGAGGTGGGGCACCGGGGAGCTGTTTTTT. It translates to CASSGGTSGRWGTGELFF.

This sequence joins TRBV14 and TRBJ2-1; D might be TRBD2 (5 bases). Per the germline V gene, CDR1 is SGHDN and CDR2 is FVKESK. Trimming pared 1 base from V and 6 bases from J, leaving 7 bases between. This CDR3 region has 13 residues. CDR3 DNA sequence: TGTGCCAGCAGCCAAGGCGGAGGCAATGAGCAGTTCTTC. Translation: CASSQGGGNEQFF.

The chain joins TRBV27 to TRBJ2-1; D is possibly TRBD2 (6 bases). Germline assignment: CDR1 MNHEY and CDR2 SMNVEV (reference sequence). This CDR3 contains 14 residues. The germline V and J ends were trimmed by 5 bases and 3 bases, with 11 bases remaining between them. The CDR3 DNA sequence: TGTGCCAGCAGTACGGGACTCAGCTACAATGAGCAGTTCTTC. Translation: CASSTGLSYNEQFF.

V is TRBV16 and J is TRBJ1-4; TRBD1 matches at 10 bases. This CDR3 region has 15 residues. Germline V gene sequence: CDR1 KGHSY, CDR2 FQNENV. Unmatched junction bases numbered 7, after V lost 4 bases and J lost 8 bases. In DNA form, the CDR3 reads TGTGCCAGCAGCCGAGACAGGGGGCGAAAGGAAAAACTGTTTTTT. This sequence encodes CASSRDRGRKEKLFF.

The V and J genes are TRBV7-9 and TRBJ2-1, with 8 bases aligning to TRBD2. The CDR3 runs 15 residues. Germline CDR1 is SEHNR and CDR2 is FQNEAQ (reference sequence). The trim removed 5 bases at V and 4 bases at J, leaving 7 bases unmatched. CDR3 nucleotides: TGTGCCAGCAGCCCAGGACCGGGGGGGTACAATGAGCAGTTCTTC. Its protein product is CASSPGPGGYNEQFF. Full variable domain (outside the CDR3, taken from reference TRBV7-9 and TRBJ2-1): DTGVSQNPRHKITKRGQNVTFRCDPISEHNRLYWYRQTLGQGPEFLTYFQNEAQLEKSRLLSDRFSAERPKGSFSTLEIQRTEQGDSAMYLCASSPGPGGYNEQFFGPGTRLTVL.

V is TRBV2 and J is TRBJ2-1; TRBD1 aligns across 9 bases. J lost 7 bases, V lost 11 bases, and 15 bases had no gene match. The CDR3 extends over 15 amino acids. CDR1 and CDR2 from the germline V gene are SNHLY and FYNNEI. The DNA for the CDR3 is TGTGCCCCAAAGGTGGGACAGGGTTTAAGGAATGAGCAGTTCTTC. Translated: CAPKVGQGLRNEQFF. The variable domain in full, completed from reference TRBV2 and TRBJ2-1, reads EPEVTQTPSHQVTQMGQEVILRCVPISNHLYFYWYRQILGQKVEFLVSFYNNEISEKSEIFDDQFSVERPDGSNFTLKIRSTKLEDSAMYFCAPKVGQGLRNEQFFGPGTRLTVL.

In its sample, this clone was seen a few times. V usage is TRBV9 and J usage is TRBJ2-3, with D uncertain. Trimming removed 1 base at V and 1 base at J, with 13 bases between. This CDR3 has 16 residues. Per germline, CDR1 SGDLS and CDR2 YYNGEE. The CDR3 reads CASSVNQGGGTDTQYF. The CDR3, as DNA: TGTGCCAGCAGCGTAAACCAAGGTGGAGGCACAGATACGCAGTATTTT. Complete variable domain (other parts from reference TRBV9 and TRBJ2-3): DSGVTQTPKHLITATGQRVTLRCSPRSGDLSVYWYQQSLDQGLQFLIQYYNGEERAKGNILERFSAQQFPDLHSELNLSSLELGDSALYFCASSVNQGGGTDTQYFGPGTRLTVL.

This chain joins TRBV2 and TRBJ2-7; D might be TRBD1 (6 bases). CDR1 and CDR2 from the germline V gene are SNHLY and FYNNEI. This CDR3 spans 13 amino acids. The V end was cut by 6 bases, the J end by 3 bases, with 12 bases between. CDR3: CASSAGQSYEQYF. As DNA, the CDR3 is TGTGCCAGCAGCGCTGGACAGAGCTACGAGCAGTACTTC.

The chain couples TRBV6-5 to TRBJ1-2; TRBD1 agrees at 9 bases. The germline gives CDR1 MNHEY, CDR2 SVGAGI. Trimming removed 8 bases from V and 14 bases from J; junction bases left unmatched: 21. The CDR3 is 15 amino acids. The CDR3 protein is CASSTPAGTGPLVTF. The CDR3 nucleotides are TGTGCCAGCTCTACTCCAGCCGGGACAGGGCCCCTCGTGACCTTC.

This chain joins TRBV18 and TRBJ2-1; TRBD2 aligns across 9 bases. The CDR3 spans 16 residues. V dropped 2 bases and J dropped 6; count of bases not matched to a gene: 8. Germline lookup yields CDR1 KGHSH and CDR2 LQKENI. The CDR3 loop is CASSPRREGLVNEQFF. CDR3 DNA: TGTGCCAGCTCACCAAGGCGGGAGGGCCTTGTCAATGAGCAGTTCTTC.

This chain uses TRBV4-1 with TRBJ2-5; no firm D call. V was clipped by 0 bases and J by 4 bases, with 6 bases between them. The CDR3 is made up of 13 amino acids. Per germline, CDR1 MGHRA and CDR2 YSYEKL. CDR3: CASSQDHRETQYF. Written as DNA, the CDR3 is TGCGCCAGCAGCCAAGATCATAGAGAGACCCAGTACTTC.

V and J are TRBV27 and TRBJ1-5, with D possibly TRBD1 on 5 matching bases. V dropped 5 bases and J dropped 5 bases, with 16 bases sitting between them. Germline values: CDR1 MNHEY, CDR2 SMNVEV (reference sequence). The CDR3 extends over 15 amino acids. The CDR3 bases are TGTGCCAGCAGTCTCCGCGGGGGAAACCATCAGCCCCAGCATTTT. Translating gives CASSLRGGNHQPQHF.

The chain combines TRBV27 with TRBJ2-7, with 14 bases aligning to TRBD2. The CDR3 has 14 residues. Trimming removed 6 bases from V and 7 bases from J; junction bases left unmatched: 5. Germline V gives CDR1 MNHEY, CDR2 SMNVEV (reference sequence). The CDR3 nucleotides are TGTGCCAGCAGCCCCGGGACTAGCGGGAGAGAGCAGTACTTC. This encodes CASSPGTSGREQYF.

The chain employs TRBV28 and TRBJ2-1; D unresolved. V was trimmed by 4 bases and J by 7 bases, leaving 8 bases between them. This CDR3 region has 12 residues. Per the germline V gene, CDR1 is MDHEN and CDR2 is SYDVKM. The CDR3 sequence is CASSSRMNEQFF. The CDR3 DNA reads TGTGCCAGCAGTTCGAGGATGAATGAGCAGTTCTTC.

In DNA form, the CDR3 reads TGCGCCAGCAGCACAAACAGGGGTGGGAATTCACCCCTCCACTTT. It specifies CASSTNRGGNSPLHF. V and J are TRBV10-2 and TRBJ1-6, with TRBD1 matching over 7 bases. This CDR3 spans 15 amino acids. Germline CDR1 reads WSHSY; CDR2 reads SAAADI. The V gene end was trimmed by 6 bases and the J gene end by 7 bases; junction bases not matched to a gene: 9.

This rearrangement joins TRBV7-9 to TRBJ2-5, with TRBD2 matching over 7 bases. Unmatched junction bases numbered 7, after V lost 4 bases and J lost 2 bases. This CDR3 has 15 residues. The germline CDR1 and CDR2 sequences are SEHNR and FQNEAQ (reference sequence). Written as DNA, the CDR3 is TGTGCCAGCAGCTCCCGGGACTACACACAAGAGACCCAGTACTTC. Amino acid sequence: CASSSRDYTQETQYF. Full variable domain (remainder filled in from reference TRBV7-9 and TRBJ2-5): DTGVSQNPRHKITKRGQNVTFRCDPISEHNRLYWYRQTLGQGPEFLTYFQNEAQLEKSRLLSDRFSAERPKGSFSTLEIQRTEQGDSAMYLCASSSRDYTQETQYFGPGTRLLVL.

The chain couples TRBV6-5 to TRBJ1-6, with D hard to call. The CDR3 has 16 residues. Germline V gives CDR1 MNHEY, CDR2 SVGAGI. V was trimmed by 2 bases and J by 0 bases, leaving 8 bases between them. In DNA form, the CDR3 reads TGTGCCAGCAGTTACAGCACCCTCTCCTATAATTCACCCCTCCACTTT. It is translated as CASSYSTLSYNSPLHF.

This sequence joins TRBV7-2 and TRBJ2-5, with 7 bases fitting TRBD1. V dropped 4 bases and J dropped 5; count of bases not matched to a gene: 7. CDR3 length equals 14 residues. Germline values: CDR1 SGHTA, CDR2 FQGNSA. In nucleotides, the CDR3 is TGTGCCAGCAGCTCGGGACAGCCGGGCGAGACCCAGTACTTC. This translates into CASSSGQPGETQYF.

The chain couples TRBV28 to TRBJ2-1; no clear D gene. The V end lost 6 bases, the J end lost 1 base, and 25 bases lay between the germline ends. Germline CDR1 and CDR2: MDHEN and SYDVKM. The CDR3 is made up of 19 amino acids. CDR3 nucleotide sequence: TGTGCCAGCAGCTACTCAACACCTACAGCCCCAGGTTCCTACAATGAGCAGTTCTTC. Translation: CASSYSTPTAPGSYNEQFF.

V is TRBV7-9 and J is TRBJ1-4; 7 bases fit TRBD1. The CDR3 extends over 14 amino acids. V lost 5 bases to trimming and J lost 8 bases; unmatched junction nucleotides: 8. Looked up from germline, CDR1 is SEHNR and CDR2 is FQNEAQ (reference sequence). The DNA for the CDR3 is TGTGCCAGCAGCGAAACAGGGGTAAACGAAAAACTGTTTTTT. Protein sequence: CASSETGVNEKLFF.

The V gene is TRBV21-1, the J gene TRBJ2-7; no check of the table's D call, TRBD1, against the DNA was made. TRBV21-1 is a pseudogene segment. This CDR3 has 15 amino acids. The CDR3 DNA reads as TGTGCCAGCAGCAATCACAGGGGGCCCTCCTACGAGCAGTACTTC. Translation gives CASSNHRGPSYEQYF.

This chain joins TRBV7-8 and TRBJ1-5; 7 bases are a match to TRBD1. V was pared by 5 bases and J by 4 bases, with 11 bases of the junction left unmatched. Germline assignment: CDR1 SGHVS and CDR2 FQNEAQ. This CDR3 is 16 amino acids long. The CDR3 sequence is CASSPLAGTDNQPQHF. In DNA, the CDR3 is TGTGCCAGCAGCCCGTTGGCCGGGACAGATAATCAGCCCCAGCATTTT.

The chain combines TRBV29-1 with TRBJ1-2; possible D gene TRBD1, 6 bases. This CDR3 region has 11 residues. Germline assignment: CDR1 SQVTM and CDR2 ANQGSEA. V shed 7 bases and J shed 6 bases, with 12 bases lying between them. CDR3: CSAPGEHGYTF. CDR3 DNA: TGCAGCGCCCCAGGGGAGCATGGCTACACCTTC.

This sequence joins TRBV7-9 and TRBJ2-1; possibly TRBD2 for D (6 bases). The CDR3 sequence is 16 residues long. Trimming left V 3 bases short and J 8 bases short, with 20 bases between. Germline values: CDR1 SEHNR, CDR2 FQNEAQ (reference sequence). Here the CDR3 reads CASSFLLRENFYEQFF. The CDR3 DNA follows: TGTGCCAGCAGCTTCCTCCTCCGGGAGAACTTCTATGAGCAGTTCTTC.

The rearrangement uses TRBV4-1 and TRBJ2-2; no clear D gene. Germline-derived CDR1 and CDR2 are MGHRA and YSYEKL. The V and J ends lost 1 base and 3 bases respectively, with 6 bases between them. The CDR3 is 14 residues long. The CDR3: CASSQGGDTGELFF. The CDR3 DNA sequence: TGCGCCAGCAGCCAAGGAGGAGACACCGGGGAGCTGTTTTTT.